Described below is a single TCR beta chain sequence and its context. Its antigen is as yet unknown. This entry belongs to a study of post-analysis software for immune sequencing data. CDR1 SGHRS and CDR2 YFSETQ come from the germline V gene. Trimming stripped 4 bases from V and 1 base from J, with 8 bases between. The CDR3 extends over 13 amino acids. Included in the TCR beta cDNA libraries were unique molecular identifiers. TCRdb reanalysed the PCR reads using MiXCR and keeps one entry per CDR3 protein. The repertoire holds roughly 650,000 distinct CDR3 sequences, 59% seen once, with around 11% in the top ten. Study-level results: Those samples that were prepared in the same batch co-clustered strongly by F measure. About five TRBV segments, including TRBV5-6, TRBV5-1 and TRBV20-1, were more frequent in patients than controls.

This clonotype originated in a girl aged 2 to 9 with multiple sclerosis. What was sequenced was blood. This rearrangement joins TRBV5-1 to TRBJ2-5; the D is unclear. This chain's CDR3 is CASSAVVQETQYF. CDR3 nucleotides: TGCGCCAGCAGCGCCGTAGTCCAAGAGACCCAGTACTTC.